These 22 T cell receptor beta chains share one sample of origin, sequenced in a study of T cells after yellow fever vaccination. TCRdb used MiXCR to reprocess the 5' RACE reads, holding one entry per CDR3 protein. The sample gives around 250,000 distinct CDR3 sequences, 6.9% of which show up once; more than 0.8% is in the top ten. Sequenced here: CD4+ T cells sorted from PBMCs, sampled 15 days after the yellow fever booster vaccination. The source of these receptors is a man aged 30-40 years who received the YFV17D yellow fever vaccine.

In this sample, this clonotype turned up many times. The chain uses TRBV5-6 and TRBJ2-7; maybe TRBD2 (6 bases). The V gene's germline CDR1 is SGHDT and CDR2 YYEEEE. The CDR3 extends over 13 amino acids. Trimming stripped 4 bases from V and 6 bases from J, with 14 bases between. CDR3 bases: TGTGCCAGCAGCGAGACTAGGGTCGGCGAGCAGTACTTC. Amino acid sequence: CASSETRVGEQYF.

This clonotype was counted ten times or more. This chain uses TRBV12-3 or TRBV12-4 with TRBJ2-5; 11 positions match TRBD2. The J segment lost 4 bases and the V segment lost 3 bases, leaving 10 bases of the junction unmatched. The CDR3 length is 17 residues. CDR3 region: CASSFSGTSGVGETQYF. DNA of the CDR3: TGTGCCAGCAGTTTCTCGGGGACTAGCGGAGTGGGAGAGACCCAGTACTTC.

The sample holds many counts of this clonotype. The DNA of the CDR3 is TGCAGTGCTAGAGATATTTTTACAGGGAGGTCCTACAATGAGCAGTTCTTC. Translated: CSARDIFTGRSYNEQFF. The chain is built from TRBV20-1 and TRBJ2-1; D is perhaps TRBD1 or TRBD2 (6 bases each). Germline V gene data show CDR1 as DFQATT and CDR2 as SNEGSKA (reference sequence). Trimming stripped 0 bases from V and 1 base from J, with 16 bases between. This CDR3 has 17 amino acids.

CDR3 sequence (DNA): TGTGCCAGCAGCCCGGGACAGGGACCTTCCGGGGAGCTGTTTTTT. Protein product: CASSPGQGPSGELFF. The chain couples TRBV9 to TRBJ2-2; 9 bases line up with TRBD1. Per the germline V gene, CDR1 is SGDLS and CDR2 is YYNGEE. The ends lost 4 bases at V and 6 bases at J; junction bases unmatched: 7. This CDR3 is built from 15 residues. The full variable domain, with the rest looked up from reference TRBV9 and TRBJ2-2, is DSGVTQTPKHLITATGQRVTLRCSPRSGDLSVYWYQQSLDQGLQFLIQYYNGEERAKGNILERFSAQQFPDLHSELNLSSLELGDSALYFCASSPGQGPSGELFFGEGSRLTVL.

The V and J genes are TRBV7-2 and TRBJ2-1, with 11 bases fitting TRBD2. CDR3 length equals 16 residues. Germline V gene sequence: CDR1 SGHTA, CDR2 FQGNSA. Germline trimming cut 6 bases from V and 4 bases from J; bases unmatched to any gene: 8. CDR3 nucleotides: TGTGCCAGCAGGAACCCGGGACTAGCGGTGTACAATGAGCAGTTCTTC. It yields the protein CASRNPGLAVYNEQFF.

Many counts were recorded for this clonotype. This sequence joins TRBV28 and TRBJ2-5, with 9 bases fitting TRBD1. In germline, CDR1 is MDHEN, CDR2 SYDVKM. The CDR3 is 14 amino acids. Germline trimming cut 3 bases from V and 5 bases from J; bases unmatched to any gene: 4. The CDR3 region has the DNA TGTGCCAGCAGTTTGTCCGGGACAGGGGAGACCCAGTACTTC. Its translation is CASSLSGTGETQYF.

This clonotype was counted ten times or more. J is TRBJ1-4 and V is TRBV12-3 or TRBV12-4; D is perhaps TRBD1 (6 bases). With 7 bases removed from V and 8 bases from J, the gap between germline ends came to 17 bases. CDR3 length: 14 residues. CDR3: CASKQGLSVEKLFF. For the CDR3, the DNA is TGTGCCAGCAAACAGGGTTTATCCGTCGAAAAACTGTTTTTT.

This clonotype has a count of ten or more. The V gene is TRBV7-9, the J gene TRBJ2-3; 9 nucleotides match TRBD2. Germline CDR1 is SEHNR and CDR2 is FQNEAQ (reference sequence). V lost 5 bases and J lost 6; bases outside the gene matches: 12. CDR3 length equals 16 residues. The CDR3 DNA reads TGTGCCAGCAGCCAAGAACACGCGGGAGGGTTCGATACGCAGTATTTT. Its translation is CASSQEHAGGFDTQYF.

This clonotype has at least ten counts. This chain links TRBV20-1 with TRBJ2-7; TRBD2 is a possible D gene (5 bases). In germline, CDR1 is DFQATT, CDR2 SNEGSKA (reference sequence). This CDR3 has 13 amino acids. With 5 bases removed from V and 7 bases from J, the gap between germline ends came to 18 bases. The CDR3 here is CSAPEGTLDEQYF. In DNA form, the CDR3 reads TGCAGTGCTCCCGAGGGAACCCTGGATGAGCAGTACTTC.

The gene calls are TRBV30 and TRBJ2-7; 11 nucleotides agree with TRBD2. V lost 2 bases to trimming and J lost 4 bases; unmatched junction nucleotides: 19. The CDR3 length is 19 residues. Germline CDR1 is GTSNPN and CDR2 is SVGIG (reference sequence). CDR3 nucleotides: TGTGCCTGGAGTCCGCGCCCGGGACTAGCGGTAAAAACTTTATACGAGCAGTACTTC. Its protein is CAWSPRPGLAVKTLYEQYF.

This chain connects TRBV6-1 to TRBJ2-2, with 15 bases aligning to TRBD2. V gave up 6 bases and J gave up 7 bases; unmatched junction bases: 9. CDR1 is MNHNS and CDR2 is SASEGT in the germline V gene. The CDR3 runs 17 residues. The CDR3 protein is CASSLGLAGGPSGELFF. CDR3 DNA sequence: TGTGCCAGCAGCCTCGGACTAGCGGGAGGGCCTAGCGGGGAGCTGTTTTTT.

The chain is built from TRBV7-9 and TRBJ2-1; D tentatively fits TRBD1 or TRBD2 (6 bases each). The CDR3 extends over 15 amino acids. Germline V lookup: CDR1 SEHNR, CDR2 FQNEAQ (reference sequence). Trimming cost V 4 bases and J 10 bases, with 20 bases left between them. CDR3 nucleotides: TGTGCCAGCAGCTCACGCGAGGGGGGTATGGGCGAGCAGTTCTTC. The encoded protein is CASSSREGGMGEQFF.

This chain links TRBV20-1 with TRBJ2-2; 7 bases fit TRBD1. This CDR3 has 15 residues. V lost 3 bases, J lost 6 bases, and 10 bases stayed unmatched. Germline V CDR1 and CDR2: DFQATT, SNEGSKA (reference sequence). The CDR3, as DNA: TGCAGTGCTAGCAGGGGGATTACAGGGTCCGGGGAGCTGTTTTTT. Encoded protein: CSASRGITGSGELFF.

This clonotype was seen at least ten times. V is TRBV15 and J is TRBJ1-1; tentatively, D is TRBD1 (5 bases). The CDR3 extends over 14 amino acids. V was clipped by 5 bases and J by 2 bases, with 12 bases between them. The V gene's germline CDR1 is LNHNV and CDR2 YYDKDF (reference sequence). The CDR3 sequence is CATSLRGANTEAFF. The CDR3, as DNA: TGTGCCACCAGCCTTAGAGGGGCCAACACTGAAGCTTTCTTT.

The sample holds many counts of this clonotype. This chain joins TRBV7-2 and TRBJ2-7; the D gene is possibly TRBD1 (7 bases). This CDR3 contains 14 residues. Germline V lookup: CDR1 SGHTA, CDR2 FQGNSA. V gave up 5 bases and J gave up 3 bases, with 14 bases separating them. The CDR3 is CASSQGGQGYEQYF. The DNA of the CDR3 is TGTGCCAGCAGCCAGGGGGGTCAGGGCTACGAGCAGTACTTC.

The sample holds many counts of this clonotype. The rearrangement joins TRBV10-3 to TRBJ2-7; 10 bases map to TRBD2. Germline trimming cut 4 bases from V and 7 bases from J; bases unmatched to any gene: 7. CDR3 length: 14 residues. Germline V gives CDR1 ENHRY, CDR2 SYGVKD. CDR3 sequence: CAISGLAGAGEQYF. CDR3 sequence (DNA): TGTGCCATCAGTGGGCTAGCGGGAGCAGGAGAGCAGTACTTC.

V and J are TRBV11-2 and TRBJ2-3; D is ambiguous. Trimming removed 0 bases at V and 4 bases at J, with 8 bases between. This CDR3 has 14 amino acids. Germline CDR1 and CDR2: SGHAT and FQNNGV. CDR3 nucleotide sequence: TGTGCCAGCAGCTTAGAACTTCTCTCAGATACGCAGTATTTT. Its translation: CASSLELLSDTQYF.

The chain has TRBV7-2 and TRBJ2-7; either TRBD1 or TRBD2 may fit D (6 bases each). Germline lookup yields CDR1 SGHTA and CDR2 FQGNSA. The CDR3 loop spans 20 amino acids. The V and J ends lost 3 bases and 0 bases respectively, with 27 bases between them. CDR3 DNA: TGTGCCAGCAGCTTGCGGTTTAGGACCCAGGGGAGGTCAGCCTCCTACGAGCAGTACTTC. Amino acid sequence: CASSLRFRTQGRSASYEQYF.

This clonotype was observed a few times. The chain is built from TRBV5-1 and TRBJ2-2, with 9 positions matching TRBD2. The CDR3 runs to 17 residues. CDR1 SGHRS and CDR2 YFSETQ come from the germline V gene. V dropped 4 bases and J dropped 7; count of bases not matched to a gene: 14. CDR3 in amino acids: CASSLVERGRAGGELFF. Here the CDR3 DNA reads TGCGCCAGCAGCCTCGTCGAACGCGGGAGGGCCGGCGGGGAGCTGTTTTTT.

For this clonotype: A read error may explain this, as a much larger clone is one base away. The CDR3 DNA follows: TGTGCCAGCAGCCCAGGGGGGTATCAGCCCCAGTATTTT. Its translation is CASSPGGYQPQYF. The chain uses TRBV7-9 and TRBJ1-5, with D maybe TRBD1 (7 bases). Matching the DNA end better, TRBJ2-3 makes the J call doubtful. CDR3 length: 13 residues. The germline V gene encodes CDR1 SEHNR and CDR2 FQNEAQ (reference sequence).

This clonotype was observed many times. The gene calls are TRBV5-1 and TRBJ2-3, with no clear D. CDR3 length equals 14 residues. V gave up 0 bases and J gave up 3 bases, with 8 bases separating them. CDR1 SGHRS and CDR2 YFSETQ come from the germline V gene. The chain's CDR3 is CASSLESTTDTQYF. Written as DNA, the CDR3 is TGCGCCAGCAGCTTGGAAAGTACTACAGATACGCAGTATTTT.

The CDR3 DNA reads as TGTGCCAGCAGTTACTCCCCGTACGAGCAGTACTTC. It encodes CASSYSPYEQYF. This sequence joins TRBV6-6 and TRBJ2-7; the D is unclear. This CDR3 has 12 amino acids. The germline CDR1 and CDR2 sequences are MNHNY and SVGAGI (reference sequence). V was clipped by 0 bases and J by 4 bases, with 4 bases between them.